Here is one TCR beta chain with its context. Its antigen is undetermined. J was trimmed by 7 bases and V by 3 bases; bases with no gene match: 9. The CDR3 runs to 14 residues. Looked up from germline, CDR1 is MNHEY and CDR2 is SVGAGI. The data are from a study of post-analysis software for immune sequencing data. Broader study findings: In patients, about 5 TRBV segments were more frequent than in controls, with TRBV5-6, TRBV5-1 and TRBV20-1 among them.

Unique molecular identifiers tagged the TCR beta cDNA libraries. Each CDR3 protein gets one entry after TCRdb re-called the PCR reads with MiXCR. The data contain about 460,000 distinct CDR3 sequences, 40% to 55% of them seen just once; the ten biggest clones take up about 12%. Sequenced: blood. The V and J genes are TRBV6-5 and TRBJ2-7; 7 bases map to TRBD2. The TCR comes from a girl between 5 and 17 years old with multiple sclerosis. DNA of the CDR3: TGTGCCAGCAGTTATGGCGGGAGATTCAATGAGCAGTACTTC. This translates into CASSYGGRFNEQYF.